The present T cell receptor beta chain was sequenced within a study of human versus mouse CDR3 diversity and MHC coevolution. Profiling relied on immunoSEQ multiplex PCR, and the TCRdb table lists in-frame clones only, not all of them. The sample carries roughly 81,000 clones, roughly 93% recorded once. The CDR3 totals 16 residues. The V and J ends lost 5 bases and 7 bases, in that order; junction bases with no gene match: 11. Germline V gene lookup returns CDR1 LNHDA and CDR2 SQIVND (reference sequence). This clone was recorded a few times. The antigen is not known. General study findings and limits: Among all groups, most of the three human donors showed least clonal inequality.

This TCR was sampled from a person between 25 and 75 years old in good health. The chain couples TRBV19 to TRBJ1-4, with 9 nucleotides matching TRBD1. Sequenced sample: naive CD4+ T cells from blood. Subset of the sample: CD45RO-negative CD62L-positive naive CD4 T cells. DNA of the CDR3: TGTGCCAGTAGTGTCCCTACAGGGGGCATTGGTGAAAAACTGTTTTTT. As protein: CASSVPTGGIGEKLFF.